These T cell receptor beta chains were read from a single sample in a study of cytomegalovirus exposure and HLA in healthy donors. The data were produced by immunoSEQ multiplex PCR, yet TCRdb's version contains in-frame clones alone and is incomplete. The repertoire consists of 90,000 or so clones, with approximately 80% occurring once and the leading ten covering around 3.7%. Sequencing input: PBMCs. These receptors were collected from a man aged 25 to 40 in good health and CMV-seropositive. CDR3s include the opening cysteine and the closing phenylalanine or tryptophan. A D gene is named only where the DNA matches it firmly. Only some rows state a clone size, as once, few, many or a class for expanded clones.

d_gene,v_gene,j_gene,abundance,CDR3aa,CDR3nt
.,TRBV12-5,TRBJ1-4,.,CASGQGSNEKLFF,TGTGCTAGTGGGCAGGGTTCTAATGAAAAACTGTTTTTT
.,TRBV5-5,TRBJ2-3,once,CASSLGQPSLDTQYF,TGTGCCAGCAGCCTTGGACAGCCAAGTTTGGATACGCAGTATTTT
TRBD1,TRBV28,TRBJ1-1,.,CASSRGQGATEAFF,TGTGCCAGCAGTCGCGGACAGGGAGCCACTGAAGCTTTCTTT
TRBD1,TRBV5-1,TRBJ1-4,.,CASSLGGQNNEKLFF,TGCGCCAGCAGCTTGGGGGGACAGAATAATGAAAAACTGTTTTTT
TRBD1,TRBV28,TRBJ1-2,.,CASSLLDRNYGYTF,TGTGCCAGCAGTCTTCTGGACAGGAACTATGGCTACACCTTC
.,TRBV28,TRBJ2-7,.,CASSFTGNEQYF,TGTGCCAGCAGTTTCACGGGAAACGAGCAGTACTTC
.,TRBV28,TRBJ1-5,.,CASSPRGSNQPQHF,TGTGCCAGCAGTCCTCGGGGGAGCAATCAGCCCCAGCATTTT
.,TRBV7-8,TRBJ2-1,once,CASSRDISGHEQFF,TGTGCCAGCAGTCGGGACATCTCGGGGCATGAGCAGTTCTTC
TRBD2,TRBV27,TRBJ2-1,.,CASTELAGGPHEQFF,TGTGCCAGCACCGAACTAGCGGGAGGGCCTCATGAGCAGTTCTTC
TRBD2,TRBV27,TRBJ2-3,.,CASSSPGLAGGTSTDTQYF,TGTGCCAGCAGTTCCCCGGGACTAGCGGGAGGAACTAGCACAGATACGCAGTATTTT
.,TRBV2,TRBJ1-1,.,CASSEWRPNMNTEAFF,TGTGCCAGCAGTGAATGGAGACCCAACATGAACACTGAAGCTTTCTTT